This TCR beta chain originates from a study of cytomegalovirus exposure and HLA in healthy donors. Primers: 60 Vbeta forward and 13 Jbeta reverse. The method was immunoSEQ multiplex PCR; TCRdb's version includes in-frame clones alone and lacks a portion of them. The data contain under 90,000 clones, approximately 82% of them singletons. The CDR3 spans 14 residues. Germline assignment: CDR1 SGHRS and CDR2 YFSETQ. The V end was cut by 0 bases, the J end by 7 bases, with 11 bases between. The sample consisted of PBMCs. The J gene is TRBJ2-1, the V gene TRBV5-1, with D possibly TRBD2 on 5 matching bases. The sequence was obtained from a man aged 35 to 55 in good health and CMV-seronegative. CDR3 loop: CASSLAGIRNEQFF. For the CDR3, the DNA is TGCGCCAGCAGCTTGGCGGGGATTCGGAATGAGCAGTTCTTC.